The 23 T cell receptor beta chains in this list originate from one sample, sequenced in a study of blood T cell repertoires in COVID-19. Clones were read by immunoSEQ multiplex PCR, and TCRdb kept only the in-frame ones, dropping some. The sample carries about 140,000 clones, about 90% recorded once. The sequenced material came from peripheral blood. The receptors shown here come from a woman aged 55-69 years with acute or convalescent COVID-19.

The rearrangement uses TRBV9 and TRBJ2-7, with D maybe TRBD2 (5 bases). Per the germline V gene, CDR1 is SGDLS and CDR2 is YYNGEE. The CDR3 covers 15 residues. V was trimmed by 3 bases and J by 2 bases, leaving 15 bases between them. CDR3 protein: CASSAGVGEAYEQYF. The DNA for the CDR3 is TGTGCCAGCAGCGCCGGTGTCGGGGAAGCCTACGAGCAGTACTTC. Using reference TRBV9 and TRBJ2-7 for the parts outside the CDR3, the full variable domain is DSGVTQTPKHLITATGQRVTLRCSPRSGDLSVYWYQQSLDQGLQFLIQYYNGEERAKGNILERFSAQQFPDLHSELNLSSLELGDSALYFCASSAGVGEAYEQYFGPGTRLTVT.

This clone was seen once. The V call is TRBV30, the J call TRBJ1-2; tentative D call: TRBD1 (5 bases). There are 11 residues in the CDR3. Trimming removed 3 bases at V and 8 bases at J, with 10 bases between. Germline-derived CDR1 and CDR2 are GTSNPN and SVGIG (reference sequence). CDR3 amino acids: CAWSDSYGYTF. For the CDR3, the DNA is TGTGCCTGGAGCGACAGCTACGGCTACACCTTC. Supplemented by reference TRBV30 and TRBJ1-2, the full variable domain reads SQTIHQWPATLVQPVGSPLSLECTVEGTSNPNLYWYRQAAGRGLQLLFYSVGIGQISSEVPQNLSASRPQDRQFILSSKKLLLSDSGFYLCAWSDSYGYTFGSGTRLTVV.

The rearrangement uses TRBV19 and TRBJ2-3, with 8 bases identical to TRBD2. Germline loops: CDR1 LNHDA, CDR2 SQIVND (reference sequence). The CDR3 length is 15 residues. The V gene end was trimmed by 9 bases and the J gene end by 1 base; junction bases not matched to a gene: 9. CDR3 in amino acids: CASSKGAGGTDTQYF. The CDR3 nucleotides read TGTGCCAGCTCCAAAGGAGCGGGGGGCACAGATACGCAGTATTTT. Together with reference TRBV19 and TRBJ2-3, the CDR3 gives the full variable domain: DGGITQSPKYLFRKEGQNVTLSCEQNLNHDAMYWYRQDPGQGLRLIYYSQIVNDFQKGDIAEGYSVSREKKESFPLTVTSAQKNPTAFYLCASSKGAGGTDTQYFGPGTRLTVL.

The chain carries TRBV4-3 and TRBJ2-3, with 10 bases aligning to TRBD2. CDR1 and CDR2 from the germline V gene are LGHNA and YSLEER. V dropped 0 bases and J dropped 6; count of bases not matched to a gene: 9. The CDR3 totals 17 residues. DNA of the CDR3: TGCGCCAGCAGCCAAGATTCACTAGCGGGGAGGGGGGATACGCAGTATTTT. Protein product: CASSQDSLAGRGDTQYF.

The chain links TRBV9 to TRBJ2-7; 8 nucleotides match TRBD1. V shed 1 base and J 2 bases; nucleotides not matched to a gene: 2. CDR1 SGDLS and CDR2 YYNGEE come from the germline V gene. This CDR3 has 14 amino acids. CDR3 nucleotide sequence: TGTGCCAGCAGCGTATCAGGGGGCCCCTACGAGCAGTACTTC. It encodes CASSVSGGPYEQYF.

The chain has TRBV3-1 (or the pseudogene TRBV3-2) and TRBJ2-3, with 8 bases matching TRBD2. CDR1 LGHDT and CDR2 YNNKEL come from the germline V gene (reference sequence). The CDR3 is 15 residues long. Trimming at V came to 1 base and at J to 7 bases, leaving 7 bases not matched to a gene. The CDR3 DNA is TGTGCCAGCAGCCAAGCGGGGGGGCGGGGAAATACGCAGTATTTT. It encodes CASSQAGGRGNTQYF.

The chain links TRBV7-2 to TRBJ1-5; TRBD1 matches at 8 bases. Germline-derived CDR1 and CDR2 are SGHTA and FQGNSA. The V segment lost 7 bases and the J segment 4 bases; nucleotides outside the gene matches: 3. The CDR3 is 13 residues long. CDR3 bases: TGTGCCAGCACAGGGGGCTTAAATCAGCCCCAGCATTTT. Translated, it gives CASTGGLNQPQHF.

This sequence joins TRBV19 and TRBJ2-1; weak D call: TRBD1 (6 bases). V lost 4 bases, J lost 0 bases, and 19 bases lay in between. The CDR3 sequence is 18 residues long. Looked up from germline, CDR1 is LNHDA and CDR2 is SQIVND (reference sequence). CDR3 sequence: CASSKSPGTLISYNEQFF. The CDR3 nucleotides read TGTGCCAGTAGTAAATCCCCCGGGACACTCATCTCCTACAATGAGCAGTTCTTC.

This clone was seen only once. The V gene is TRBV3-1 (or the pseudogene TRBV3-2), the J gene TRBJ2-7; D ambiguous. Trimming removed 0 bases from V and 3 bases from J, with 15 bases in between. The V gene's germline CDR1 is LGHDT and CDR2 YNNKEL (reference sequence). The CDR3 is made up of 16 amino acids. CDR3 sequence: CASSQDLSLVIYEQYF. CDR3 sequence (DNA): TGTGCCAGCAGCCAAGATCTGAGCCTAGTAATCTACGAGCAGTACTTC.

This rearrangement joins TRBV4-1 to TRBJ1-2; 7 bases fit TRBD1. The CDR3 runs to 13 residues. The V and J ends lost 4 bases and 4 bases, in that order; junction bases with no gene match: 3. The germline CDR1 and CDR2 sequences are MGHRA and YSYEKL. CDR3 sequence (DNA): TGCGCCAGCAGCCCCCGGGACAGCTATGGCTACACCTTC. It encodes CASSPRDSYGYTF.

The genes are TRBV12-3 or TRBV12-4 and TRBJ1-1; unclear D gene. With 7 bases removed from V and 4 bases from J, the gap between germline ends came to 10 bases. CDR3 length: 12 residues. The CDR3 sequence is CASMREPTEAFF. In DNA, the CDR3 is TGTGCCAGCATGAGGGAGCCCACTGAAGCTTTCTTT.

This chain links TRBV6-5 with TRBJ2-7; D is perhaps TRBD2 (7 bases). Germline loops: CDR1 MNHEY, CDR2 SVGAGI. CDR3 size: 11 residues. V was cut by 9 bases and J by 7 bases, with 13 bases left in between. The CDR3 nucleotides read TGTGCCAGTAGGGGGGAGGGGGAGCAGTACTTC. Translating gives CASRGEGEQYF.

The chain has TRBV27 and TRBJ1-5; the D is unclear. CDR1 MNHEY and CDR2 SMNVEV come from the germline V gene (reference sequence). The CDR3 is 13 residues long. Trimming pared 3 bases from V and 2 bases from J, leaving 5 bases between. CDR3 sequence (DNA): TGTGCCAGCAGTTTTCGAGGCAATCAGCCCCAGCATTTT. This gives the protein CASSFRGNQPQHF.

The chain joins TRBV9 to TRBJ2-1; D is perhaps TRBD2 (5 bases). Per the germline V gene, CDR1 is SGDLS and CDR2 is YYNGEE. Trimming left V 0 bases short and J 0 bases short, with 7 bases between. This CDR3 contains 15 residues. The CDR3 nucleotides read TGTGCCAGCAGCGTAGCGGGGTTCTCCTACAATGAGCAGTTCTTC. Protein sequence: CASSVAGFSYNEQFF.

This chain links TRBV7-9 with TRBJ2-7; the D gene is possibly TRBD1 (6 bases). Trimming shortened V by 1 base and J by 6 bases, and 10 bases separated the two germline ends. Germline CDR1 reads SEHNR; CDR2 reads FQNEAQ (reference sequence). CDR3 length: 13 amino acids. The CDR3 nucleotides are TGTGCCAGCAGCTTAGATGCAGGGGCCGAGCAGTACTTC. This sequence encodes CASSLDAGAEQYF.

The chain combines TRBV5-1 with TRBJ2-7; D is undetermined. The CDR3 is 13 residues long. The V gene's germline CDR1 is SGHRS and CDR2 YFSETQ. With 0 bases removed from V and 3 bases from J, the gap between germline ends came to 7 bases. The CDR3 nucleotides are TGCGCCAGCAGCTTGGTCCCAGGCTACGAGCAGTACTTC. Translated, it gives CASSLVPGYEQYF.

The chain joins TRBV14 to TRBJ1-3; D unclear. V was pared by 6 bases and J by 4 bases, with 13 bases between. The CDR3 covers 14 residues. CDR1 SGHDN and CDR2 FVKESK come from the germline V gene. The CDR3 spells CASSPRGLGNTIYF. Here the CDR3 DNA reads TGTGCCAGCAGTCCCCGTGGACTAGGAAACACCATATATTTT.

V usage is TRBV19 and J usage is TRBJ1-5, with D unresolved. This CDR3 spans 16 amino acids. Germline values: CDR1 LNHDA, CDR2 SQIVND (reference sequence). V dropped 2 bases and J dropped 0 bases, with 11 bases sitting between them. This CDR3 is CASSISRRPSNQPQHF. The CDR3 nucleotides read TGTGCCAGTAGTATATCCCGCAGGCCTAGCAATCAGCCCCAGCATTTT.

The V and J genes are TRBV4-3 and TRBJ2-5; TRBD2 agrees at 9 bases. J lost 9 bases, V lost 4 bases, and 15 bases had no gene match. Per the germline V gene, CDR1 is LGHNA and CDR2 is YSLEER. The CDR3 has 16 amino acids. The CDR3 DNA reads TGCGCCAGCAGCCCGGTCGTAGCGGGGGAACCCGGGGCCCAGTACTTC. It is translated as CASSPVVAGEPGAQYF.

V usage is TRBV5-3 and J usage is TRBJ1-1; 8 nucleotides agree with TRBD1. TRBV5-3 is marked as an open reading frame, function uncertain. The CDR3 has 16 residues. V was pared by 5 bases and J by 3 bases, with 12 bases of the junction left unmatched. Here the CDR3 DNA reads TGTGCCAGAAGAATCCCATCCACAGGGGGATACACTGAAGCTTTCTTT. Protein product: CARRIPSTGGYTEAFF.

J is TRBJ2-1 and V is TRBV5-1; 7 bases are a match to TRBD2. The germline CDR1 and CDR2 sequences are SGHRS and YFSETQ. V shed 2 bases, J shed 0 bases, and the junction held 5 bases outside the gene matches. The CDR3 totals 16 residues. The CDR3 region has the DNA TGCGCCAGCAGCTTTTCCGGGGGGAGCTCCTACAATGAGCAGTTCTTC. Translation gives CASSFSGGSSYNEQFF.

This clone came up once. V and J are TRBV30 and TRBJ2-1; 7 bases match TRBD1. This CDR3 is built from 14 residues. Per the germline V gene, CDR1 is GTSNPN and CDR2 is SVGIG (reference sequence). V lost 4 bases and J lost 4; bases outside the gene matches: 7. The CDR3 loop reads CAWKGATNYNEQFF. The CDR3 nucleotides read TGTGCCTGGAAGGGGGCAACTAATTACAATGAGCAGTTCTTC.

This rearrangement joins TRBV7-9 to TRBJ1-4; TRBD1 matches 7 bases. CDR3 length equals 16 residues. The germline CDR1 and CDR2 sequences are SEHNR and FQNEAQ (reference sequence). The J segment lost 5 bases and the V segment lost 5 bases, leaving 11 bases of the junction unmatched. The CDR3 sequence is CASSRFPTGRNEKLFF. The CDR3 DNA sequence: TGTGCCAGCAGCCGCTTCCCGACAGGGCGGAATGAAAAACTGTTTTTT.